The rows below give T cell receptor beta chains drawn from one sample of a study of beta chain features in type 1 diabetes. Produced via immunoSEQ multiplex PCR; TCRdb's table is partial and in-frame only. The sample includes roughly 370,000 clones, roughly 13% of them seen just once. Input material: naive CD4+ T cells from blood. All receptors derive from a man younger than 45 in good health. CDR3s include the opening cysteine and the closing phenylalanine or tryptophan. Each record gives: clone size, D gene, J gene, V gene, CDR3 DNA, CDR3 protein. D genes are given only for firm matches. For some rows the clone size is stated as once, few or many, or as a class when expanded; others skip it.

>NA|NA|TRBJ2-1|TRBV15
TGTGCCACCAGCTCGGACCCAACGGCCCACAATGAGCAGTTCTTC
CATSSDPTAHNEQFF
>NA|NA|TRBJ2-6|TRBV7-8
TGTGCCAGCAGCTTAGATCGCTATTCGGGGTCTGGGGCCAACGTCCTGACTTTC
CASSLDRYSGSGANVLTF
>NA|TRBD1|TRBJ1-1|TRBV5-1
TGCGCCAGCAGCACGGGACAGCTGAACACTGAAGCTTTCTTT
CASSTGQLNTEAFF
>few|NA|TRBJ2-6|TRBV14
TGTGCCAGCAGCCAAGTCCCACAGGGCCCAAGCTCTGGGGCCAACGTCCTGACTTTC
CASSQVPQGPSSGANVLTF
>few|NA|TRBJ2-2|TRBV28
TGTGCCAGCAGTTCGCCCACCGGGGAGCTGTTTTTT
CASSSPTGELFF
>NA|TRBD1|TRBJ1-5|TRBV2
TGTGCCAGCACGACAGGGAGCAATCAGCCCCAGCATTTT
CASTTGSNQPQHF
>few|TRBD2|TRBJ2-3|TRBV11-2
TGTGCCAGCAGCTCGACCCCACTAGCGGGGGGCACAGATACGCAGTATTTT
CASSSTPLAGGTDTQYF
>NA|NA|TRBJ2-1|TRBV13
TGTGCCAGCAGCACCGCGCTCTCCTACAATGAGCAGTTCTTC
CASSTALSYNEQFF
>few|NA|TRBJ2-1|TRBV30
TGTGCCTGGAACCCTAGCGCTTACAATGAGCAGTTCTTC
CAWNPSAYNEQFF
>NA|NA|TRBJ1-2|TRBV2
TGTGCCAGCAGCCAGGAGGACTATGGCTACACCTTC
CASSQEDYGYTF
>NA|NA|TRBJ2-7|TRBV4-3
TGCGCCAGCAGCCAAGTCCGGTGGGGGCGCGAGCAGTACTTC
CASSQVRWGREQYF
>NA|NA|TRBJ1-1|TRBV5-4
TGTGCCAGCAGCTTGGAATTGGGGGCCACTGAAGCTTTCTTT
CASSLELGATEAFF
>NA|NA|TRBJ2-6|TRBV7-2
TGTGCCAGCAACTTGGGGAGCTCTGGGGCCAACGTCCTGACTTTC
CASNLGSSGANVLTF
>NA|TRBD1|TRBJ1-2|TRBV29-1
TGCAGCGCAGCAGGGGGTTATGGCTACACCTTC
CSAAGGYGYTF
>NA|TRBD1|TRBJ1-4|TRBV10-3
TGTGCCATCAGTGAGTCGACTAAGGGGGCAACGTATGAAAAACTGTTTTTT
CAISESTKGATYEKLFF
>NA|TRBD1|TRBJ2-5|TRBV9
TGTGCCAGCAGCGTAGGCGGGGACGGTTGGCAGGGGGCATTGGAGACCCAGTACTTC
CASSVGGDGWQGALETQYF
>NA|NA|TRBJ1-2|TRBV6-5
TGTGCCAGCAGTTACAGGGCAACTAACTATGGCTACACCTTC
CASSYRATNYGYTF
>few|TRBD1|TRBJ2-1|TRBV19
TGTGCCAGTAGAATAGCCAACAGGGGCCATGAGCAGTTCTTC
CASRIANRGHEQFF
>few|TRBD1|TRBJ1-2|TRBV7-2
TGTGCCAGCAGCTTAGCGCTGACAGGGGGCGTCTATGGCTACACCTTC
CASSLALTGGVYGYTF
>few|NA|TRBJ2-3|TRBV10-3
TGTGCCATCGGGCCGGGAATCACAGATACGCAGTATTTT
CAIGPGITDTQYF
>NA|NA|TRBJ1-5|TRBV7-7
TGTGCTAGCAGCTTGGGCCCTCGCCAGCCCCAGCATTTT
CASSLGPRQPQHF
>NA|NA|TRBJ2-3|TRBV6-5
TGTGCCAGCAGTTACCGCGGTTCCACAGATACGCAGTATTTT
CASSYRGSTDTQYF
>few|NA|TRBJ1-5|TRBV6-1
TGTGCCAGCAGTGAGCTGGGGGTTGATCAGCCCCAGCATTTT
CASSELGVDQPQHF
>NA|NA|TRBJ2-3|TRBV4-2
TGTGCCAGCAGCCAAGAGGGGCGGAGCCAAGATACGCAGTATTTT
CASSQEGRSQDTQYF
>NA|TRBD2|TRBJ2-1|TRBV7-9
TGTGCCAGCAGCTTCCTAGCGGGTGCTTACAATGAGCAGTTCTTC
CASSFLAGAYNEQFF
>many|TRBD1|TRBJ2-1|TRBV29-1
TGCAGCGTTGAATCTGGCAGGGGGCTATACTACAATGAGCAGTTCTTC
CSVESGRGLYYNEQFF
>few|TRBD2|TRBJ2-5|TRBV5-1
TGCGCCAGCAGCTTGGGCCGCCGAGTAGCGGGGGTTGAAGAGACCCAGTACTTC
CASSLGRRVAGVEETQYF
>NA|TRBD1|TRBJ1-4|TRBV18
TGTGCCAGCTCACCTGGTGGACAGGGCAAACTGTTTTTT
CASSPGGQGKLFF
>few|NA|TRBJ2-5|TRBV9
TGTGCCAGCAGCGAAGGTAGCGCGACCCAGTACTTC
CASSEGSATQYF
>few|NA|TRBJ1-1|TRBV20-1
TGCAGTGCTAGTAAGAACACTGAAGCTTTCTTT
CSASKNTEAFF
>many|TRBD1|TRBJ1-2|TRBV30
TGTGCCTGGAGCGCGGACAGGGCGATCGGCTACACCTTC
CAWSADRAIGYTF
>few|TRBD1|TRBJ1-1|TRBV5-1
TGCGCCAGCAGCGACGCCGGGACAGTGAACACTGAAGCTTTCTTT
CASSDAGTVNTEAFF
>NA|NA|TRBJ2-3|TRBV19
TGTGCCAGTAGTATAGGACAGCATGGGAATACGCAGTATTTT
CASSIGQHGNTQYF
>few|NA|TRBJ2-5|TRBV19
TGTGCCTCGGGCCACCGCCAAGAGACCCAGTACTTC
CASGHRQETQYF
>few|TRBD1|TRBJ1-2|TRBV29-1
TGCAGCGTGAACAGGGGTTCCTATGGCTACACCTTC
CSVNRGSYGYTF
>NA|NA|TRBJ2-5|TRBV19
TGTGCCAGTAGTATATTGCCGGTGGGTCCAGAGACCCAGTACTTC
CASSILPVGPETQYF
>NA|TRBD1|TRBJ1-4|TRBV4-3
TGCGCCAGCAGCAGTGCTGGGACAGGGGACGAAAAACTGTTTTTT
CASSSAGTGDEKLFF
>NA|NA|TRBJ2-5|TRBV15
TGTGCCACCAGCAGAGGACAGCCGGTCGGGGAGACCCAGTACTTC
CATSRGQPVGETQYF
>few|TRBD1|TRBJ1-1|TRBV4-3
TGCGCCAGCAGCAGGGACAGGGGAACGAACACTGAAGCTTTCTTT
CASSRDRGTNTEAFF
>NA|NA|TRBJ2-3|TRBV29-1
TGCAGCGTTGAAAAACCCCGAGATACGCAGTATTTT
CSVEKPRDTQYF
>few|NA|TRBJ1-2|TRBV6-5
TGTGCCAGCAGTTACCGTTGGGGCAGAACTTATGGCTACACCTTC
CASSYRWGRTYGYTF
>few|TRBD2|TRBJ2-4|TRBV7-2
TGTGCCAGCAGCTCGAGAGGACTAGCGGGAGCTACGGCCCCGTACTTC
CASSSRGLAGATAPYF
>NA|TRBD1|TRBJ2-7|TRBV4-1
TGCGCCAGCAGCCAGAGGGGGCGTCGAGACGAGCAGTACTTC
CASSQRGRRDEQYF
>NA|TRBD2|TRBJ2-7|TRBV9
TGTGCCAGCAGCGTGTCAGCGGGGCCCTCCTACGAGCAGTACTTC
CASSVSAGPSYEQYF
>few|NA|TRBJ1-5|TRBV30
TGTGCCTGGAGTGTTGGACTCCAGAGGACCCAGCATTTT
CAWSVGLQRTQHF